Listed here is a single TCR beta chain. The table lists this clonotype with many counts. The antigen it recognizes is unknown. Base qualities are missing; no much larger clone stands one base away. Library preparation employed 5' RACE. TCRdb records Illumina MiSeq as the sequencer. In TCRdb, the public reads were trimmed at Q25 with fastp and aligned with MiXCR, with productive beta chains retained. Each record represents a unique CDR3 protein, reported with the most common genes and DNA among its rows. The sample records approximately 30,000 distinct CDR3 sequences, more than 7.5% of which are singletons. About 2.5% of the sample comes from the top ten. The sample comes from a study of chronic HIV infection and antiretroviral therapy (dated by TCRdb to the mid-2010s). According to the germline V gene, CDR1 reads SGHDN and CDR2 reads FVKESK. V is shortened by 2 bases, J by 0 bases, and the region joining them spans 8 bases. Its CDR3 holds 15 amino acids, cysteine through phenylalanine. Here the CDR3 DNA is all that survives: 45 bases in frame from base 1.

The receptor chain draws on TRBV14 and TRBJ2-1, with no confident D gene call. Source material: peripheral blood. The sequence derives from an adult who had HIV and had not received antiretroviral therapy, or was an uninfected healthy control (not recorded which). The DNA reads as follows: TGTGCCAGCAGCCAAAGGGCTAGCTCCTACAATGAGCAGTTCTTC. It encodes CASSQRASSYNEQFF.